Listed below are T cell receptor beta chains from one sample, sequenced in a study of CD8 T cells in ankylosing spondylitis. TCRdb independently ran MiXCR on the 5' RACE reads; one entry per CDR3 protein. Here the sample spans 800,000 to 900,000 distinct CDR3 sequences, 12% being singletons. The material sequenced was blood, either unsorted or a sorted T cell fraction (not recorded which). These receptors originate from a male donor with ankylosing spondylitis. The CDR3 runs from the conserved cysteine through the conserved F or W. A D gene is named only where the DNA matches it firmly. The listing skips clone size in some rows; elsewhere it reads once, few, many or a size class.

TRBJ2-5	many	NA	TRBV27	CASSFLSNIETQYF	TGTGCCAGCAGTTTTCTGTCTAATATTGAGACCCAGTACTTC
TRBJ1-4	NA	NA	TRBV20-1	CSAGTGTSGEKLFF	TGCAGTGCTGGGACCGGGACATCGGGTGAAAAACTGTTTTTT
TRBJ2-5	few	TRBD1	TRBV29-1	CSVLTHRGILETQYF	TGCAGCGTTCTAACCCACAGGGGTATATTGGAGACCCAGTACTTC
TRBJ2-3	few	TRBD1	TRBV20-1	CSASTGQGATDTQYF	TGCAGTGCTTCAACGGGACAGGGGGCAACAGATACGCAGTATTTT
TRBJ2-5	few	NA	TRBV12-3/TRBV12-4	CASRVQTQETQYF	TGTGCCAGCAGGGTCCAGACCCAAGAGACCCAGTACTTC
TRBJ2-3	many	TRBD1	TRBV12-3/TRBV12-4	CASSPYWDRGTDTQYF	TGTGCCAGCAGCCCCTATTGGGACAGGGGAACAGATACGCAGTATTTT
TRBJ2-6	NA	NA	TRBV20-1	CSANDPRATGANVLTF	TGCAGTGCTAATGATCCCAGGGCGACTGGGGCCAACGTCCTGACTTTC
TRBJ2-7	few	NA	TRBV5-1	CASSSYDRTLSYEQYF	TGCGCCAGCAGCTCCTACGACAGGACGCTATCCTACGAGCAGTACTTC
TRBJ1-2	NA	NA	TRBV3-1	CASSQARAGYTF	TGTGCCAGCAGCCAAGCGAGGGCAGGCTACACCTTC
TRBJ1-2	NA	NA	TRBV18	CASSTGLEDTDGYTF	TGTGCCAGCTCCACCGGATTGGAGGATACGGATGGCTACACCTTC
TRBJ1-3	NA	NA	TRBV4-2	CASSLDGTHGNTIYF	TGTGCCAGCAGCCTTGACGGGACTCACGGAAACACCATATATTTT
TRBJ2-5	many	TRBD1	TRBV20-1	CSATQTGGYETQYF	TGCAGTGCTACACAGACAGGGGGCTATGAGACCCAGTACTTC
TRBJ2-2	NA	NA	TRBV12-3/TRBV12-4	CASSLNQYGTGELFF	TGTGCCAGCAGTTTGAATCAATACGGAACCGGGGAGCTGTTTTTT
TRBJ1-1	few	NA	TRBV20-1	CSASRDINTEAFF	TGCAGTGCCTCCCGGGATATCAACACTGAAGCTTTCTTT
TRBJ1-4	NA	NA	TRBV20-1	CSAAQGMREKLFF	TGCAGTGCAGCCCAGGGGATGCGTGAAAAACTGTTTTTT
TRBJ2-7	NA	NA	TRBV29-1	CSVEDERNYEQYF	TGCAGCGTTGAAGATGAACGGAATTACGAGCAGTACTTC
TRBJ2-3	NA	NA	TRBV15	CATSRVGVPDTQYF	TGTGCCACCAGCAGAGTCGGGGTCCCAGATACGCAGTATTTT
TRBJ2-2	NA	NA	TRBV20-1	CSAGSWAHRELFF	TGCAGTGCTGGATCCTGGGCTCACCGGGAGCTGTTTTTT
TRBJ1-1	NA	NA	TRBV6-1	CASSRRTDYMNTEAFF	TGTGCCAGCAGTCGTCGGACAGATTATATGAACACTGAAGCTTTCTTT
TRBJ1-1	few	NA	TRBV5-4	CASSLQADTEAFF	TGTGCCAGCAGCTTGCAGGCGGACACTGAAGCTTTCTTT
TRBJ2-3	few	NA	TRBV12-3/TRBV12-4	CASSLNSPHTDTQYF	TGTGCCAGCAGTTTAAATAGCCCACACACAGATACGCAGTATTTT
TRBJ2-3	few	TRBD2	TRBV7-9	CASSLRGGGGISDTQYF	TGTGCCAGCAGCTTAAGGGGAGGCGGGGGTATCTCAGATACGCAGTATTTT
TRBJ2-3	few	NA	TRBV7-9	CASSYDGREATDTQYF	TGTGCCAGCAGCTATGATGGACGAGAGGCGACAGATACGCAGTATTTT
TRBJ1-2	few	NA	TRBV15	CATSIEGSYGYTF	TGTGCCACCAGCATTGAGGGGAGCTATGGCTACACCTTC
TRBJ2-1	NA	TRBD1	TRBV7-9	CASSLADRAHEQFF	TGTGCCAGCAGCTTAGCGGACAGGGCGCATGAGCAGTTCTTC
TRBJ2-5	NA	NA	TRBV3-1	CASSPGLTRETQYF	TGTGCCAGCAGCCCGGGACTTACCCGGGAGACCCAGTACTTC
TRBJ2-7	many	TRBD1	TRBV4-2	CASSRQGVIDEQYF	TGTGCCAGCAGCAGACAGGGGGTGATCGACGAGCAGTACTTC
TRBJ1-2	NA	NA	TRBV4-3	CASSQDGWGYTF	TGCGCCAGCAGCCAAGACGGGTGGGGCTACACCTTC
TRBJ2-5	few	NA	TRBV20-1	CSAREDWRGETQYF	TGCAGTGCTAGAGAAGACTGGCGGGGAGAGACCCAGTACTTC
TRBJ2-3	NA	NA	TRBV15	CATSRDVNTDTQYF	TGTGCCACCAGCAGAGATGTGAACACAGATACGCAGTATTTT
TRBJ1-2	once	NA	TRBV20-1	CSARDRPNYSYTF	TGCAGTGCTAGGGACCGCCCTAACTATAGCTACACCTTC
TRBJ1-1	few	NA	TRBV9	CASSVGRWGAEAFF	TGTGCCAGCAGCGTAGGTAGGTGGGGCGCTGAAGCTTTCTTT
TRBJ1-1	few	NA	TRBV6-1	CASQVGTTPFGTEAFF	TGTGCCAGCCAGGTAGGGACGACCCCTTTTGGGACTGAAGCTTTCTTT
TRBJ1-1	NA	TRBD1	TRBV6-2/TRBV6-3	CASSYSDRDTEAFF	TGTGCCAGCAGTTACTCGGACAGGGACACTGAAGCTTTCTTT
TRBJ2-7	NA	TRBD1	TRBV29-1	CSVVGDRGSYEQYF	TGCAGCGTTGTGGGGGACAGGGGTTCCTACGAGCAGTACTTC
TRBJ2-5	many	NA	TRBV9	CASSVRSEETQYF	TGTGCCAGCAGCGTACGGAGTGAAGAGACCCAGTACTTC
TRBJ1-1	NA	NA	TRBV5-1	CASSLMEFRGNTEAFF	TGCGCCAGCAGCTTAATGGAGTTCCGCGGGAACACTGAAGCTTTCTTT
TRBJ1-1	few	TRBD1	TRBV4-3	CASSQEDRTEAFF	TGCGCCAGCAGCCAAGAGGACAGGACTGAAGCTTTCTTT